These T cell receptor beta chains were read from a single sample in a study of PD-1 blockade in classical Hodgkin lymphoma. Clones were read by immunoSEQ multiplex PCR, and TCRdb kept only the in-frame ones, dropping some. The profile shows around 20,000 clones, about 91% of them singletons. The specimen sequenced was CD4+ T cells from blood. These receptor sequences come from a human donor with classical Hodgkin lymphoma. Each CDR3 is given with its conserved first and last residue. The D gene is left open where the match is weak. Not every row has a clone size; where given, it reads once, few, many or a size class.

v_call	d_call	cdr3_length	j_call	clone_size	cdr3_nt	cdr3_aa
TRBV4-3	.	15	TRBJ2-4	.	TGCGCCAGCAGCCAAGAGGGGGGCTTGGGAAACATTCAGTACTTC	CASSQEGGLGNIQYF
TRBV5-1	.	15	TRBJ2-1	.	TGCGCCAGCAGCTTGGCAGGGGTAGTCTTGAATGAGCAGTTCTTC	CASSLAGVVLNEQFF
TRBV19	.	15	TRBJ2-7	.	TGTGCCAGTAGTCCTCGGGACTTGATCTCCTACGAGCAGTACTTC	CASSPRDLISYEQYF
TRBV5-4	TRBD1	17	TRBJ2-5	.	TGTGCCAGCAGCTTGGAGCCGCAGGGGGCCCCGCGAGAGACCCAGTACTTC	CASSLEPQGAPRETQYF
TRBV12-5	.	14	TRBJ1-1	.	TGTGCTAGCCTGCCTTCCGGGGTTTACACTGAAGCTTTCTTT	CASLPSGVYTEAFF
TRBV25-1	.	14	TRBJ2-7	.	TGTGCCAGCAGTCCCACGACAGGTATCTACGAGCAGTACTTC	CASSPTTGIYEQYF
TRBV5-1	TRBD1	14	TRBJ2-1	.	TGCGCCAGCAGCCGGGGACAGGCAAATAATGAGCAGTTCTTC	CASSRGQANNEQFF
TRBV30	.	14	TRBJ2-6	.	TGTGCCTGGAGTAGCAGGTCTGGGGCCAACGTCCTGACTTTC	CAWSSRSGANVLTF
TRBV30	.	11	TRBJ2-1	.	TGTGCCGGCACAGGGCTCCATGAGCAGTTCTTC	CAGTGLHEQFF
TRBV19	.	15	TRBJ1-3	.	TGTGCCAGTAGGCCTGGGTTTAGCTCTGGAAACACCATATATTTT	CASRPGFSSGNTIYF
TRBV30	TRBD1	16	TRBJ1-2	once	TGTGCCTGGTGGGACAGGGGGCGTCTGGCTAACTATGGCTACACCTTC	CAWWDRGRLANYGYTF